The T cell receptor (beta chain) described here comes from a study of blood T cells in healthy people across ages. The CDR3 length is 15 residues. Germline V gene lookup returns CDR1 MDHEN and CDR2 SYDVKM. V was cut by 8 bases and J by 7 bases, with 18 bases left in between. For the second PCR, which ran for about 6 to 11 cycles, a sample-barcoded 5' primer and a J-beta primer mix were used. Carrying 12 random nucleotides, a template-switch adaptor labeled each individual cDNA molecule. In TCRdb, the 5' RACE reads were re-called with MiXCR into one record per CDR3 protein. The sample records about 1,500,000 distinct CDR3 sequences, 40% to 50% being singletons. Donor samples were obtained from healthy Caucasian individuals from Russia, aged roughly 6 to 95. Extraction yielded at least 5 micrograms of total RNA per sample.

The sequence came from a woman younger than 35 in good health. Material for sequencing was blood. The rearrangement links TRBV28 to TRBJ1-6, with a tentative D call TRBD1 (5 bases). CDR3 DNA: TGTGCCAGCTGCGCGGGACCGCTCCCCAATTCACCCCTCCACTTT. Translated, it gives CASCAGPLPNSPLHF.